This TCR beta chain was recorded in a study of CD8 T cells in Susac syndrome. Random hexamers were used to reverse transcribe an amount of roughly 0.45 to 1 ug RNA. TCRdb redid the calling of the immunoSEQ multiplex PCR reads with MiXCR, one entry per CDR3 protein. The sample has 200,000 to 300,000 distinct CDR3 sequences, about 95% seen once. Germline V gives CDR1 MGHRA, CDR2 YSYEKL. The CDR3 is 13 residues long. Trimming took 4 bases from V and 5 from J, leaving 11 bases between them. The chain combines TRBV4-1 with TRBJ2-5; D is uncertain. The TCR comes from a human donor with Susac syndrome. The sequenced sample consisted of CD4+ T cells from PBMCs. The chain's CDR3 is CASSLMGLETQYF. The CDR3 DNA follows: TGCGCCAGCAGCCTCATGGGGTTGGAGACCCAGTACTTC.